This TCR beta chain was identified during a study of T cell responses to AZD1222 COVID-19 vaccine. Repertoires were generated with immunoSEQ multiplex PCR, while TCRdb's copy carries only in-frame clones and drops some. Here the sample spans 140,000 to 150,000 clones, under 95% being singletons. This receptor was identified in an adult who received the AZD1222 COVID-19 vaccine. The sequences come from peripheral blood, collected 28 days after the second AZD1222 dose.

The CDR3 protein is CASSLDGDGQFF. CDR3 coding DNA: TGTGCCAGCAGCTTGGACGGAGACGGGCAGTTCTTC. The chain links TRBV7-2 to TRBJ2-1; D remains ambiguous. The ends were cut back, 3 bases at V and 12 bases at J, with 12 bases in the middle. CDR1 is SGHTA, CDR2 FQGNSA, per germline. The CDR3 contains 12 residues.